What follows are 4 T cell receptor beta chains derived from one specimen sequenced in a study of T cells in Graves' hyperthyroidism and ophthalmopathy. The CDR3 regions of TCR beta were amplified from RNA transcripts. The HTBI set primed first-round TCR CDR3 RT-PCR. MiXCR was run by TCRdb on the multiplex PCR reads, yielding one entry per CDR3 protein. The table includes 390,000 or so distinct CDR3 sequences, around 15% detected once. Sequenced sample: blood. The source of these receptors is a man younger than 30 with Graves' ophthalmopathy.

This clonotype was seen ten or more times. The CDR3: CASSQGAGTKQPQHF. CDR3 coding DNA: TGCGCCAGCAGCCAAGGGGCCGGGACAAAGCAGCCCCAGCATTTT. The rearrangement joins TRBV4-1 to TRBJ1-5; maybe TRBD1 (6 bases). Germline CDR1 reads MGHRA; CDR2 reads YSYEKL. The CDR3 contains 15 residues. V dropped 1 base and J dropped 7 bases, with 14 bases sitting between them.

This clonotype was observed many times. The CDR3 is CASSEAWGLNYGYTF. The DNA for the CDR3 is TGTGCCAGCAGTGAAGCTTGGGGTCTTAACTATGGCTACACCTTC. The chain recombines TRBV6-1 with TRBJ1-2; D ambiguous. From germline, CDR1 is MNHNS and CDR2 SASEGT. The CDR3 sequence is 15 residues long. Deletions cut 0 bases from V and 1 base from J, with 9 bases between.

The sample holds many counts of this clonotype. The genes are TRBV3-1 and TRBJ2-7; D might be TRBD1 or TRBD2, each matching 5 bases. CDR3 length equals 15 residues. Trimming removed 0 bases from V and 0 bases from J, with 9 bases in between. CDR1 and CDR2 from the germline V gene are LGHDT and YNNKEL (reference sequence). The CDR3 sequence: CASSQEPGHSYEQYF. The DNA for the CDR3 is TGTGCCAGCAGCCAAGAACCGGGGCACTCCTACGAGCAGTACTTC.

This clonotype was observed a few times. The rearrangement joins TRBV11-2 to TRBJ1-1; D remains unclear. Trimming took off 6 bases at V and 11 bases at J, with 16 bases between the two ends. Germline CDR1 is SGHAT and CDR2 is FQNNGV. CDR3 length equals 12 residues. The CDR3 reads CASSSWRAGAFF. Written as DNA, the CDR3 is TGTGCCAGCAGTAGTTGGCGGGCCGGGGCTTTCTTT.